Following are 19 T cell receptor beta chains from one sample sequenced in a study of cytomegalovirus exposure and HLA in healthy donors. Primers for the PCR totalled 60 Vbeta and 13 Jbeta. The protocol was immunoSEQ multiplex PCR, while the TCRdb copy is restricted to in-frame clones and leaves out a portion. The table lists some 130,000 clones, approximately 83% of them singletons. What was sequenced was PBMCs. The source of these receptors is a man aged 35 to 55 in good health and CMV-seronegative.

This chain uses TRBV29-1 with TRBJ2-7; 8 nucleotides agree with TRBD1. This CDR3 is 13 amino acids long. Trimming at V came to 7 bases and at J to 5 bases, leaving 10 bases not matched to a gene. Per germline, CDR1 SQVTM and CDR2 ANQGSEA. For the CDR3, the DNA is TGCAGCGGTTCGCGTCAGGGGGCCAACGAGCAGTACTTC. Amino acid sequence: CSGSRQGANEQYF.

The chain joins TRBV7-9 to TRBJ1-5; tentative D call: TRBD1 (6 bases). CDR1 is SEHNR, CDR2 FQNEAQ, per germline (reference sequence). V lost 5 bases to trimming and J lost 0 bases, with 11 bases between them. This CDR3 contains 15 residues. The CDR3 region has the DNA TGTGCCAGCAGCACGACAGGAGCTAGCAATCAGCCCCAGCATTTT. This codes for CASSTTGASNQPQHF. Combining the CDR3 with reference TRBV7-9 and TRBJ1-5 gives the whole variable domain DTGVSQNPRHKITKRGQNVTFRCDPISEHNRLYWYRQTLGQGPEFLTYFQNEAQLEKSRLLSDRFSAERPKGSFSTLEIQRTEQGDSAMYLCASSTTGASNQPQHFGDGTRLSIL.

This rearrangement joins TRBV11-2 to TRBJ2-7, with D possibly TRBD1 on 5 matching bases. Between the trimmed V and J ends, which lost 1 base and 2 bases, there was a span of 9 bases. CDR1 is SGHAT and CDR2 is FQNNGV in the germline V gene. The CDR3 runs to 14 residues. CDR3 bases: TGTGCCAGCAGCTTAGGTGGGGCCCCCTACGAGCAGTACTTC. Its protein is CASSLGGAPYEQYF.

This clone was seen more than once but under ten times. The rearrangement links TRBV5-4 to TRBJ2-5; TRBD2 is a possible D gene (6 bases). The V end lost 2 bases, the J end lost 5 bases, and 16 bases lay between the germline ends. Germline V gives CDR1 SGHNT, CDR2 YYREEE (reference sequence). This CDR3 contains 15 residues. The CDR3 reads CASSFPAGGPETQYF. The CDR3 DNA reads as TGTGCCAGCAGCTTCCCGGCAGGAGGGCCGGAGACCCAGTACTTC.

The chain recombines TRBV4-3 with TRBJ2-7; 11 nucleotides line up with TRBD2. The germline V gene encodes CDR1 LGHNA and CDR2 YSLEER. The CDR3 is 17 amino acids. Unmatched junction bases numbered 5, after V lost 0 bases and J lost 1 base. The DNA of the CDR3 is TGCGCCAGCAGCCAAGAGCTAGCGGGGGGCCAGTCCTACGAGCAGTACTTC. This encodes CASSQELAGGQSYEQYF.

This chain connects TRBV13 to TRBJ2-2; D possibly corresponds to TRBD1 (5 bases). The CDR3 sequence is 13 residues long. Germline V gene lookup returns CDR1 PRHDT and CDR2 FYEKMQ (reference sequence). V gave up 10 bases and J gave up 0 bases, with 9 bases separating them. In DNA form, the CDR3 reads TGTGCCACCGGACAATCGAACACCGGGGAGCTGTTTTTT. Translation gives CATGQSNTGELFF.

CDR3 region: CASSWAGTGYQYF. Here the CDR3 DNA reads TGCGCCAGCAGCTGGGCCGGGACAGGGTACCAGTACTTC. V usage is TRBV5-1 and J usage is TRBJ2-7; 9 nucleotides align to TRBD1. CDR1 is SGHRS, CDR2 YFSETQ, per germline. Losses at the gene ends were 3 bases for V and 10 bases for J; bases not matched to a gene: 8. The CDR3 extends over 13 amino acids.

This rearrangement joins TRBV5-1 to TRBJ2-2; 12 bases are a match to TRBD2. The length of the CDR3 is 15 residues. Germline loops: CDR1 SGHRS, CDR2 YFSETQ. Trimming removed 4 bases from V and 4 bases from J; junction bases left unmatched: 2. For the CDR3, the DNA is TGCGCCAGCAGCCAGGGACTAGCGGGCACCGGGGAGCTGTTTTTT. It yields the protein CASSQGLAGTGELFF.

This chain links TRBV9 with TRBJ1-2, with 7 bases that match TRBD1. Germline lookup yields CDR1 SGDLS and CDR2 YYNGEE. This CDR3 comprises 15 residues. V dropped 0 bases and J dropped 3; count of bases not matched to a gene: 5. The DNA of the CDR3 is TGTGCCAGCAGCGTAGAAGGGGGCGCTGACTATGGCTACACCTTC. Amino acid sequence: CASSVEGGADYGYTF.

This rearrangement joins TRBV7-7 to TRBJ2-5; 10 nucleotides agree with TRBD1. CDR3 size: 15 residues. V lost 3 bases, J lost 4 bases, and 5 bases stayed unmatched. Germline CDR1 SSHAT, CDR2 FNYEAQ (reference sequence). The CDR3 DNA sequence: TGTGCCAGCAGCTTCGCGACAGGGGGCCGAGAGACCCAGTACTTC. It is translated as CASSFATGGRETQYF. Using reference TRBV7-7 and TRBJ2-5 for the parts outside the CDR3, the full variable domain is GAGVSQSPRYKVTKRGQDVTLRCDPISSHATLYWYQQALGQGPEFLTYFNYEAQPDKSGLPSDRFSAERPEGSISTLTIQRTEQRDSAMYRCASSFATGGRETQYFGPGTRLLVL.

V and J are TRBV19 and TRBJ1-1; D unresolved. Trimming cost V 6 bases and J 6 bases, with 11 bases left between them. CDR1 LNHDA and CDR2 SQIVND come from the germline V gene (reference sequence). This CDR3 comprises 12 residues. The CDR3 here is CASSGSGSEAFF. The CDR3 DNA is TGTGCCAGTAGCGGGTCGGGATCTGAAGCTTTCTTT.

The rearrangement links TRBV11-2 to TRBJ2-7, with D perhaps TRBD1 (8 bases). Germline V gene lookup returns CDR1 SGHAT and CDR2 FQNNGV. The CDR3 extends over 15 amino acids. V was pared by 3 bases and J by 1 base, with 13 bases between. The CDR3 spells CASSFGQGGSYEQYF. Written as DNA, the CDR3 is TGTGCCAGCAGCTTCGGACAGGGAGGGTCCTACGAGCAGTACTTC.

This chain uses TRBV28 with TRBJ1-2; D possibly corresponds to TRBD1 (5 bases). CDR1 is MDHEN and CDR2 is SYDVKM in the germline V gene. V lost 6 bases to trimming and J lost 10 bases, with 18 bases between them. This CDR3 has 13 amino acids. The CDR3 reads CASRARADAPYTF. The CDR3 region has the DNA TGTGCCAGCAGGGCCAGGGCGGATGCCCCCTACACCTTC.

This sequence joins TRBV9 and TRBJ2-2; 7 positions match TRBD1. The CDR3 runs to 16 residues. V dropped 4 bases and J dropped 1; count of bases not matched to a gene: 7. Germline V gene sequence: CDR1 SGDLS, CDR2 YYNGEE. This chain's CDR3 is CASSPRGQLNTGELFF. CDR3 DNA sequence: TGTGCCAGCAGCCCCCGGGGACAGCTGAACACCGGGGAGCTGTTTTTT.

In this sample, this clone turned up once. The chain employs TRBV7-3 and TRBJ2-5; possibly TRBD2 for D (5 bases). The germline V gene encodes CDR1 SGHTA and CDR2 FQGTGA. The CDR3 length is 13 residues. The V end lost 2 bases, the J end lost 5 bases, and 9 bases lay between the germline ends. Here the CDR3 reads CASSLGTGETQYF. The CDR3 bases are TGTGCCAGCAGCTTAGGCACGGGGGAGACCCAGTACTTC.

The chain links TRBV9 to TRBJ2-1, with no clear D. This CDR3 is built from 13 residues. V was clipped by 3 bases and J by 3 bases, with 7 bases between them. CDR1 is SGDLS, CDR2 YYNGEE, per germline. Here the CDR3 reads CASSADIYNEQFF. In DNA, the CDR3 is TGTGCCAGCAGCGCCGACATCTACAATGAGCAGTTCTTC.

J is TRBJ2-1 and V is TRBV6-5, with D uncertain. The CDR3 contains 14 residues. Trimming removed 5 bases from V and 2 bases from J, with 10 bases in between. Germline V gene sequence: CDR1 MNHEY, CDR2 SVGAGI. The CDR3 protein is CASSGLPPYNEQFF. CDR3 DNA sequence: TGTGCCAGCAGTGGGCTGCCCCCCTACAATGAGCAGTTCTTC.

Here the CDR3 DNA reads TGTGCCAGCAGTCTCCCAGCCGGCGGTGGGAATGAGCAGTTCTTC. It yields the protein CASSLPAGGGNEQFF. The chain combines TRBV25-1 with TRBJ2-1; no firm D call. Germline V gene sequence: CDR1 MGHDK, CDR2 SYGVNS. Trimming stripped 5 bases from V and 7 bases from J, with 18 bases between. The CDR3 sequence is 15 residues long.

The V call is TRBV27, the J call TRBJ1-1, with D possibly being TRBD1 (6 bases). Per the germline V gene, CDR1 is MNHEY and CDR2 is SMNVEV (reference sequence). This CDR3 is 13 amino acids long. V was cut by 2 bases and J by 5 bases, with 9 bases left in between. CDR3 amino acids: CASSLKGGTEAFF. The CDR3 nucleotides read TGTGCCAGCAGTTTAAAGGGGGGGACTGAAGCTTTCTTT.